Presented here are 18 T cell receptor beta chains from one specimen sequenced in a study of technical replicates of blood from a few donors. Clones were read by immunoSEQ multiplex PCR, and TCRdb kept only the in-frame ones, dropping some. The data contain about 93,000 clones, around 96% of them singletons. The sequenced sample was T cells isolated from PBMCs. Receptor source: a human donor in good health.

The chain uses TRBV5-1 and TRBJ1-5; tentative D call: TRBD1 (5 bases). The CDR3 is 13 residues long. The germline V gene encodes CDR1 SGHRS and CDR2 YFSETQ. Trimming cost V 4 bases and J 4 bases, with 9 bases left between them. The CDR3: CASSPTVNQPQHF. CDR3 DNA: TGCGCCAGCAGCCCGACAGTGAATCAGCCCCAGCATTTT. Based on the CDR3 plus reference TRBV5-1 and TRBJ1-5, the full variable domain is KAGVTQTPRYLIKTRGQQVTLSCSPISGHRSVSWYQQTPGQGLQFLFEYFSETQRNKGNFPGRFSGRQFSNSRSEMNVSTLELGDSALYLCASSPTVNQPQHFGDGTRLSIL.

V gene TRBV28 combines with J gene TRBJ1-5; 7 positions match TRBD1. The J segment lost 9 bases and the V segment lost 8 bases, leaving 7 bases of the junction unmatched. CDR3 length equals 12 residues. Germline CDR1 MDHEN, CDR2 SYDVKM. CDR3 in amino acids: CASVQGYLPQHF. DNA for the CDR3: TGTGCCAGCGTACAGGGGTATCTGCCCCAGCATTTT. Complete variable domain (other parts from reference TRBV28 and TRBJ1-5): DVKVTQSSRYLVKRTGEKVFLECVQDMDHENMFWYRQDPGLGLRLIYFSYDVKMKEKGDIPEGYSVSREKKERFSLILESASTNQTSMYLCASVQGYLPQHFGDGTRLSIL.

In DNA, the CDR3 is TGCGCCAGCAGTGATGGGCAACTAGCGGGAGTCTCCTACGAGCAGTACTTC. It codes for CASSDGQLAGVSYEQYF. This chain connects TRBV10-1 to TRBJ2-7; 11 nucleotides line up with TRBD2. The ends lost 3 bases at V and 0 bases at J; junction bases unmatched: 7. CDR3 length equals 17 residues. Germline V gives CDR1 WNHNN, CDR2 SYGVQD (reference sequence).

The V call is TRBV4-2, the J call TRBJ2-3; 7 bases agree with TRBD1. The CDR3 is 16 amino acids. V was pared by 1 base and J by 2 bases, with 6 bases of the junction left unmatched. In germline, CDR1 is LGHNA, CDR2 YNFKEQ. CDR3 sequence (DNA): TGTGCCAGCAGCCAAGGAGACAGGGATTACACAGATACGCAGTATTTT. Translating gives CASSQGDRDYTDTQYF.

The chain has TRBV18 and TRBJ2-3, with 7 bases that match TRBD2. Trimming removed 2 bases from V and 5 bases from J; junction bases left unmatched: 4. CDR1 and CDR2 from the germline V gene are KGHSH and LQKENI. The CDR3 length is 14 residues. The CDR3: CASSPTAGRDTQYF. CDR3 bases: TGTGCCAGCTCACCAACAGCGGGGAGAGATACGCAGTATTTT. Full variable domain (missing parts from reference TRBV18 and TRBJ2-3): NAGVMQNPRHLVRRRGQEARLRCSPMKGHSHVYWYRQLPEEGLKFMVYLQKENIIDESGMPKERFSAEFPKEGPSILRIQQVVRGDSAAYFCASSPTAGRDTQYFGPGTRLTVL.

V usage is TRBV10-3 and J usage is TRBJ1-1; 7 nucleotides agree with TRBD1. CDR1 and CDR2 from the germline V gene are ENHRY and SYGVKD. CDR3 length: 16 amino acids. V lost 3 bases, J lost 0 bases, and 7 bases stayed unmatched. The CDR3 loop is CAISEHRGALNTEAFF. The CDR3 DNA follows: TGTGCCATCAGTGAACACAGGGGAGCCCTGAACACTGAAGCTTTCTTT.

V and J are TRBV19 and TRBJ1-5; the D gene is possibly TRBD1 (5 bases). CDR3 length equals 15 residues. The germline CDR1 and CDR2 sequences are LNHDA and SQIVND (reference sequence). The V end lost 0 bases, the J end lost 8 bases, and 14 bases lay between the germline ends. The CDR3: CASSIDGGIVKPQHF. For the CDR3, the DNA is TGTGCCAGTAGTATAGATGGGGGGATCGTTAAGCCCCAGCATTTT.

The chain uses TRBV19 and TRBJ2-4; a weak D match, TRBD1 (5 bases). The CDR3 loop spans 16 amino acids. V was shortened by 3 bases and J by 7 bases, with 19 bases between the two germline ends. Germline lookup yields CDR1 LNHDA and CDR2 SQIVND (reference sequence). In nucleotides, the CDR3 is TGTGCCAGTAGTATGTGGACAACCGATATAGGGAACATTCAGTACTTC. Translation gives CASSMWTTDIGNIQYF.

The chain combines TRBV5-1 with TRBJ1-6; 7 bases fit TRBD1. V was clipped by 4 bases and J by 5 bases; unmatched bases: 3. This CDR3 is 14 amino acids long. CDR1 is SGHRS, CDR2 YFSETQ, per germline. Here the CDR3 reads CASSRDRNNSPLHF. The CDR3 coding sequence is TGCGCCAGCAGCCGGGACAGAAATAATTCACCCCTCCACTTT. Complete variable domain (other parts from reference TRBV5-1 and TRBJ1-6): KAGVTQTPRYLIKTRGQQVTLSCSPISGHRSVSWYQQTPGQGLQFLFEYFSETQRNKGNFPGRFSGRQFSNSRSEMNVSTLELGDSALYLCASSRDRNNSPLHFGNGTRLTVT.

This rearrangement joins TRBV27 to TRBJ2-1; 8 bases fit TRBD1. V lost 4 bases and J lost 3; bases outside the gene matches: 11. CDR3 length: 17 amino acids. Germline V gene data show CDR1 as MNHEY and CDR2 as SMNVEV (reference sequence). In DNA, the CDR3 is TGTGCCAGCAGTTCGCGAAGACAGGGGCGTAACTACAATGAGCAGTTCTTC. Amino acids: CASSSRRQGRNYNEQFF.

The V gene is TRBV28, the J gene TRBJ2-7; 8 positions agree with TRBD2. J was trimmed by 1 base and V by 8 bases; bases with no gene match: 10. The CDR3 covers 15 residues. Looked up from germline, CDR1 is MDHEN and CDR2 is SYDVKM. This chain's CDR3 is CASVGILAASYEQYF. The DNA of the CDR3 is TGTGCCAGCGTTGGGATACTAGCGGCTTCCTACGAGCAGTACTTC.

This rearrangement joins TRBV5-1 to TRBJ1-4; possible D gene TRBD1, 5 bases. Germline lookup yields CDR1 SGHRS and CDR2 YFSETQ. CDR3 size: 13 residues. The ends were cut back, 6 bases at V and 7 bases at J, with 13 bases in the middle. In DNA, the CDR3 is TGCGCCAGCAACTCAGGGAGGGGTGAAAAACTGTTTTTT. The encoded protein is CASNSGRGEKLFF.

A remark on this clone: Compared with germline, one end of the junction differs, possibly owing to a read error. This chain joins TRBV7-7 and TRBJ2-5; the D gene is possibly TRBD2 (5 bases). Germline CDR1 SSHAT, CDR2 FNYEAQ (reference sequence). CDR3 length: 13 residues. DNA of the CDR3: TGTGCTAGCAGCTCGGACTTTTTGGAGACCCAGTACTTC. Its protein product is CASSSDFLETQYF.

The V gene is TRBV28, the J gene TRBJ2-1; the match to TRBD1 covers 7 bases. This CDR3 comprises 13 residues. The germline gives CDR1 MDHEN, CDR2 SYDVKM. Trimming cost V 2 bases and J 12 bases; bases outside gene matches: 7. This CDR3 reads CASSLPPGQVQFF. CDR3 DNA sequence: TGTGCCAGCAGTTTACCCCCCGGACAGGTGCAGTTCTTC.

This chain connects TRBV19 to TRBJ2-7, with a possible D match to TRBD2 (5 bases). V lost 8 bases, J lost 3 bases, and 8 bases lay in between. The CDR3 length is 11 residues. CDR1 and CDR2 from the germline V gene are LNHDA and SQIVND (reference sequence). CDR3 protein: CASSTNYEQYF. CDR3 nucleotide sequence: TGTGCCAGTTCGACTAACTACGAGCAGTACTTC.

The rearrangement links TRBV7-2 to TRBJ2-4; D is uncertain. V was pared by 2 bases and J by 0 bases, with 8 bases between. Germline V gene sequence: CDR1 SGHTA, CDR2 FQGNSA. The CDR3 is made up of 15 amino acids. The CDR3 is CASSLQRLAKNIQYF. DNA of the CDR3: TGTGCCAGCAGCTTACAGAGGCTAGCCAAAAACATTCAGTACTTC. Full variable domain (outside the CDR3, taken from reference TRBV7-2 and TRBJ2-4): GAGVSQSPSNKVTEKGKDVELRCDPISGHTALYWYRQSLGQGLEFLIYFQGNSAPDKSGLPSDRFSAERTGGSVSTLTIQRTQQEDSAVYLCASSLQRLAKNIQYFGAGTRLSVL.

CDR3 loop: CASSFTGGPQETQYF. Written as DNA, the CDR3 is TGTGCCAGCAGCTTCACAGGGGGACCCCAAGAGACCCAGTACTTC. The chain joins TRBV7-3 to TRBJ2-5; 8 nucleotides line up with TRBD1. J gave up 1 base and V 3 bases, and 4 bases lay outside the gene matches. The CDR3 has 15 amino acids. Germline CDR1 SGHTA, CDR2 FQGTGA.

The CDR3 region is CAISEGGHTKNIQYF. The CDR3 coding sequence is TGTGCCATCAGTGAGGGAGGGCATACCAAAAACATTCAGTACTTC. V usage is TRBV10-3 and J usage is TRBJ2-4, with a tentative D call TRBD2 (6 bases). There are 15 residues in the CDR3. The germline V and J ends were trimmed by 2 bases and 2 bases, with 10 bases remaining between them. Looked up from germline, CDR1 is ENHRY and CDR2 is SYGVKD.